What follows describes a single TCR beta chain. Its recognized antigen is unknown. Per-base qualities were not stored, and no clone one base away is much larger. The CDR3 starts with the cysteine, ends with the phenylalanine, and has 14 residues. The DNA shown is the 42-base CDR3, in frame from base 1. Cut back by 4 bases and 0 bases, the V and J ends lie 9 bases apart. The germline V gene gives CDR1 as MNHEY and CDR2 as SVGAGI. The collaborating institutions used their own protocols to collect whole blood in K2EDTA tubes. For TCRbeta analysis, collaborators shipped samples as frozen whole blood, isolated PBMCs, or DNA extracted from either of those sample types. The immunoSEQ Assay, a bias-controlled multiplex PCR, was used to amplify TCRbeta CDR3 regions from genomic DNA. The original pipeline was this. The number of nucleated cells in each sample was estimated by amplification of reference gene primers within the assay. Sequence reads were collapsed and filtered to measure the absolute abundance of every unique TCRbeta CDR3 rearrangement. For each sample, productive Simpson clonality was calculated by taking the square root of Simpson's diversity index across productive rearrangements. TCRdb took over this immuneACCESS table, retaining in-frame rearrangements with V and J assigned. Such tables are incomplete; in checked studies, under half of the missing clones stem from an unresolved V gene, and the remainder is unexplained. For V, J and clone size, that table is used; D and trimming come from the DNA. The sample table contains around 130,000 clones; only one count was recorded for over 65% of them. The ten most abundant clones make up 3.9% of the sample.

These data originate in a study of blood T cell repertoires in COVID-19 (dated by TCRdb to the early 2020s). In the study overall: Samples from collaborators originated in the United States, Italy and Spain and spanned both the acute and convalescent phases of COVID-19. The prospective study material was composed of cDNA or gDNA derived from T cells, B-cell-depleted T cells, or PBMCs. Subjects who had been exposed to COVID-19, were actively infected with it, or had recovered from it provided the deeply sampled blood TCRbeta repertoires that made up the dataset. The repertoires were released in a freely available public database intended as a resource for research on the immune response to SARS-CoV-2. Samples came from the ongoing ImmuneRACE study (first 160 participants) plus 1,254 subjects from 6 global collaborators. Sample metadata almost always included a de-identified subject ID, COVID-19 status, age in years and sex. Where available, HLA class I and class II types were obtained from metadata supplied by the sample provider rather than from assay-based typing.

Broader findings and caveats from the paper: How much clinical and demographic metadata was included differed by source and by participant, and the metadata was provided uncurated.

This sequence uses TRBV6-5 and TRBJ2-5, and the D gene may be TRBD1, 6 bases matching. This TCR derives from a man aged 55 to 70 with acute or convalescent COVID-19. Material: peripheral blood. CDR3 reads: CASSSGQNQETQYF. The nucleotide sequence is TGTGCCAGCAGTTCTGGACAGAACCAAGAGACCCAGTACTTC.